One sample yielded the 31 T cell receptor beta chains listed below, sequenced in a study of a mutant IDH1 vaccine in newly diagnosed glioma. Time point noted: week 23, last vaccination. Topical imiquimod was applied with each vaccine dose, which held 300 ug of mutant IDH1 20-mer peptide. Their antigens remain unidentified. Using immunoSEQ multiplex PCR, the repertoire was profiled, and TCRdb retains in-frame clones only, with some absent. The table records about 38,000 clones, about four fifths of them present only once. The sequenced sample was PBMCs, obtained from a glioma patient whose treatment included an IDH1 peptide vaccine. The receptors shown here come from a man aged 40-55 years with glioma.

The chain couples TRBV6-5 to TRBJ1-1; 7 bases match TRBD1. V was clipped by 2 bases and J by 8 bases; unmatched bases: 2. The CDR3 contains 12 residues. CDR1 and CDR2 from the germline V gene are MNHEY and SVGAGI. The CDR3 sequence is CASSYLTGEAFF. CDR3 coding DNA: TGTGCCAGCAGTTACCTGACAGGGGAAGCTTTCTTT.

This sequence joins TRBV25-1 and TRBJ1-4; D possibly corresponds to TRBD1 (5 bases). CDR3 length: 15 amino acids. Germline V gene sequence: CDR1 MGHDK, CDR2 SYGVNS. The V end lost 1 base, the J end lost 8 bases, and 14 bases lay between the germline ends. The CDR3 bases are TGTGCCAGCAGTGAATCCGTGGGGCAACGGGAAAAACTGTTTTTT. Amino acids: CASSESVGQREKLFF.

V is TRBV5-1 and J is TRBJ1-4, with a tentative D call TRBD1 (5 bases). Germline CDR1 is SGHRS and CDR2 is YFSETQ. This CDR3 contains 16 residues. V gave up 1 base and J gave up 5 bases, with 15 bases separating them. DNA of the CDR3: TGCGCCAGCAGCTTGTGGGGAAGGGACGGCAATGAAAAACTGTTTTTT. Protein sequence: CASSLWGRDGNEKLFF. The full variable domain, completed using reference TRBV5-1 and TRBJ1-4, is KAGVTQTPRYLIKTRGQQVTLSCSPISGHRSVSWYQQTPGQGLQFLFEYFSETQRNKGNFPGRFSGRQFSNSRSEMNVSTLELGDSALYLCASSLWGRDGNEKLFFGSGTQLSVL.

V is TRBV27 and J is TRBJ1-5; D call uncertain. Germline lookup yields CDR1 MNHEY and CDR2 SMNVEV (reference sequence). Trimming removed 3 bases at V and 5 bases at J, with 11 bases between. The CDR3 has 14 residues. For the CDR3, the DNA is TGTGCCAGCAGTTTTTCGATAAGAGATCAGCCCCAGCATTTT. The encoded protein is CASSFSIRDQPQHF.

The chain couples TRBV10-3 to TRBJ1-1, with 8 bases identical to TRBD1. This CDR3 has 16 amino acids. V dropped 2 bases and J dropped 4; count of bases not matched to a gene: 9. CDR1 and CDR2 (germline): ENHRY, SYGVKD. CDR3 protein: CAISETQGAFGTEAFF. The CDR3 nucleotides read TGTGCCATCAGTGAGACCCAGGGGGCATTCGGCACTGAAGCTTTCTTT.

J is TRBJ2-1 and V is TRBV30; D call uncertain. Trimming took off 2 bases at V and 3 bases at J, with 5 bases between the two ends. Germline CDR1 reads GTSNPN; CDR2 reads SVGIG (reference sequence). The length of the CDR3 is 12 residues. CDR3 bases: TGTGCCTGGAGTCTGAGCTACAATGAGCAGTTCTTC. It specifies CAWSLSYNEQFF. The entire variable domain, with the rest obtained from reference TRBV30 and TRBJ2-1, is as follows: SQTIHQWPATLVQPVGSPLSLECTVEGTSNPNLYWYRQAAGRGLQLLFYSVGIGQISSEVPQNLSASRPQDRQFILSSKKLLLSDSGFYLCAWSLSYNEQFFGPGTRLTVL.

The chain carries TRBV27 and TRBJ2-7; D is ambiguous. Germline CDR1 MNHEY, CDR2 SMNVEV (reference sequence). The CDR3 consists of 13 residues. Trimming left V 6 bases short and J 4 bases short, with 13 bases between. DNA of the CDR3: TGTGCCAGCAGACGAGAAGGTGATTACGAGCAGTACTTC. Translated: CASRREGDYEQYF.

The CDR3 coding sequence is TGTGCCAGTCGTCTGGGAGGGGCTAGCAATCAGCCCCAGCATTTT. Protein sequence: CASRLGGASNQPQHF. The chain combines TRBV19 with TRBJ1-5, with a weak D call TRBD1 (5 bases). The germline gives CDR1 LNHDA, CDR2 SQIVND (reference sequence). This CDR3 comprises 15 residues. The V gene lost 8 bases and the J gene lost 0 bases, with 14 bases spanning the gap.

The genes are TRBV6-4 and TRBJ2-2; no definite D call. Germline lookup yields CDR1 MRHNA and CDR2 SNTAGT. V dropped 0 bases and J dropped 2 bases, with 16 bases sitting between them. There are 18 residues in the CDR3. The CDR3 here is CASSDSYGVSRNTGELFF. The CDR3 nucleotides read TGTGCCAGCAGTGACTCGTATGGGGTTTCGAGAAACACCGGGGAGCTGTTTTTT.

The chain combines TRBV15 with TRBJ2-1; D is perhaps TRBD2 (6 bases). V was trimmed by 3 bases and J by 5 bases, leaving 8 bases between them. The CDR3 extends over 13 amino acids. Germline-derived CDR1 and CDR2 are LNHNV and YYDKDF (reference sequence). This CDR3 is CATSSPGDNEQFF. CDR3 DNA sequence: TGTGCCACCAGCAGCCCGGGGGACAATGAGCAGTTCTTC.

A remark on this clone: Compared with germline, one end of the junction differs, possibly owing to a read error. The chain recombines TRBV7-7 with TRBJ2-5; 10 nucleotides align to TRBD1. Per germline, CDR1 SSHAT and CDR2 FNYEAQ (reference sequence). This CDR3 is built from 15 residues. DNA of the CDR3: TGTGCTAGCAGTAAGGGACAGGGGATCGGTGAGACCCAGTACTTC. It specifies CASSKGQGIGETQYF. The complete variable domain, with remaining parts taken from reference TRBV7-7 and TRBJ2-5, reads GAGVSQSPRYKVTKRGQDVTLRCDPISSHATLYWYQQALGQGPEFLTYFNYEAQPDKSGLPSDRFSAERPEGSISTLTIQRTEQRDSAMYRCASSKGQGIGETQYFGPGTRLLVL.

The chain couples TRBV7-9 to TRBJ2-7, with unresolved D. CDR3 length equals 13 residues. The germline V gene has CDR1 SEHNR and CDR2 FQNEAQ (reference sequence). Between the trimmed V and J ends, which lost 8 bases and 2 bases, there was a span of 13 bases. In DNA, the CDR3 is TGTGCCAGCGGTTTCTTCGGAACCTACGAGCAGTACTTC. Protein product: CASGFFGTYEQYF. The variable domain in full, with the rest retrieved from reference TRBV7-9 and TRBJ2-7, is DTGVSQNPRHKITKRGQNVTFRCDPISEHNRLYWYRQTLGQGPEFLTYFQNEAQLEKSRLLSDRFSAERPKGSFSTLEIQRTEQGDSAMYLCASGFFGTYEQYFGPGTRLTVT.

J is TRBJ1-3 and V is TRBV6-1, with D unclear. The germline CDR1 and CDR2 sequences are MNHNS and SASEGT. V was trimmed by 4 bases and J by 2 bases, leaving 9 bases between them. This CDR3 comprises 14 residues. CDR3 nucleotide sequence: TGTGCCAGCAGTGTCAGCGCCGCTGGAAACACCATATATTTT. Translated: CASSVSAAGNTIYF.

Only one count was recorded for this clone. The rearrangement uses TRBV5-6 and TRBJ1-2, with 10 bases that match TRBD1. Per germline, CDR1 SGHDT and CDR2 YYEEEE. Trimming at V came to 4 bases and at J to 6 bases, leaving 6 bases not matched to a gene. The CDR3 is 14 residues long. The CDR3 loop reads CASSLGQGVDGYTF. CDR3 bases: TGTGCCAGCAGCCTTGGACAGGGGGTGGATGGCTACACCTTC.

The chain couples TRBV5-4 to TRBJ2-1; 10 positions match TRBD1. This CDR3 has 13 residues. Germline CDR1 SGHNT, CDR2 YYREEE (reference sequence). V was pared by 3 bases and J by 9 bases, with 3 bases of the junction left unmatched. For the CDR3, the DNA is TGTGCCAGCAGCTCCGGACAGGGGGTTGAGCAGTTCTTC. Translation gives CASSSGQGVEQFF.

CDR3 nucleotide sequence: TGCAGCGTTTCGAGGGGGACAGGGGGCACCGGGGAGCTGTTTTTT. It specifies CSVSRGTGGTGELFF. The chain is built from TRBV29-1 and TRBJ2-2; 11 nucleotides match TRBD1. After removal of 5 bases from V and 4 bases from J, the junction contained 6 bases not matched to a gene. Germline values: CDR1 SQVTM, CDR2 ANQGSEA. This CDR3 has 15 amino acids.

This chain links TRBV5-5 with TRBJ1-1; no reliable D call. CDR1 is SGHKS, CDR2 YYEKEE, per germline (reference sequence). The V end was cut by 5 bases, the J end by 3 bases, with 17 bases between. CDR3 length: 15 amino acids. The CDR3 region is CASSPAGVRDTEAFF. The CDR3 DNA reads TGTGCCAGCAGTCCCGCGGGAGTAAGGGACACTGAAGCTTTCTTT. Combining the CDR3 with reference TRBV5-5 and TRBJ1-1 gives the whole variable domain DAGVTQSPTHLIKTRGQQVTLRCSPISGHKSVSWYQQVLGQGPQFIFQYYEKEERGRGNFPDRFSARQFPNYSSELNVNALLLGDSALYLCASSPAGVRDTEAFFGQGTRLTVV.

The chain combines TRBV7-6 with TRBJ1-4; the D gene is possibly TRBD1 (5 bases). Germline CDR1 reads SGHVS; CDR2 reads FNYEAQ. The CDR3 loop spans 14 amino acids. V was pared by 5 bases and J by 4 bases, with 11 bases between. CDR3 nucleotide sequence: TGTGCCAGCAGCCAAGGGGCTGGTAATGAAAAACTGTTTTTT. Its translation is CASSQGAGNEKLFF. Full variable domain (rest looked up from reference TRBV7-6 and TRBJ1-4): GAGVSQSPRYKVTKRGQDVALRCDPISGHVSLYWYRQALGQGPEFLTYFNYEAQQDKSGLPNDRFSAERPEGSISTLTIQRTEQRDSAMYRCASSQGAGNEKLFFGSGTQLSVL.

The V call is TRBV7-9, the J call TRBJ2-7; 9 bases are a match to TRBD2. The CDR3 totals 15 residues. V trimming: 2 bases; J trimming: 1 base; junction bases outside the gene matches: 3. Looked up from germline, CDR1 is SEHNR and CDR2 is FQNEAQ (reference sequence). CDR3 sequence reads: CASSLLGLASYEQYF. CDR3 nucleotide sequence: TGTGCCAGCAGCTTATTGGGACTAGCATCCTACGAGCAGTACTTC.

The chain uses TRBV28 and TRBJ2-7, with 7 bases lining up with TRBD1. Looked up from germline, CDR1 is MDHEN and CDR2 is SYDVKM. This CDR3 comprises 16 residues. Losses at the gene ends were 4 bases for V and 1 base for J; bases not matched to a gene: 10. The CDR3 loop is CASSSYRQGWSYEQYF. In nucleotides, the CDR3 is TGTGCCAGCAGTTCCTACCGACAGGGTTGGTCCTACGAGCAGTACTTC.

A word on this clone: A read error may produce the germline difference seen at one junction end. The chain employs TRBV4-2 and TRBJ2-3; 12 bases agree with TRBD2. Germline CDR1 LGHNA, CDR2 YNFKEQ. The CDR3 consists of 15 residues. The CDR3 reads CTSSQTSGGADTQYF. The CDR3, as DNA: TGTACCAGCAGCCAGACTAGCGGGGGTGCAGATACGCAGTATTTT.

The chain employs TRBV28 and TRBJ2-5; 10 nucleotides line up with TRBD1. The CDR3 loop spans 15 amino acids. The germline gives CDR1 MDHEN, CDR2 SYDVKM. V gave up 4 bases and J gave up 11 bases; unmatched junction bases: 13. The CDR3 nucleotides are TGTGCCAGCAGTTCTCCGGGACAGGGGCTAGGAGAGCAGTACTTC. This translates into CASSSPGQGLGEQYF.

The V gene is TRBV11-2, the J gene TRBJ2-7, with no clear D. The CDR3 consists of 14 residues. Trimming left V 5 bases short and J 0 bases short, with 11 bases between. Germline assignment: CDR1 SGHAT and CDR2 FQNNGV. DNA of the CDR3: TGTGCCAGCAGCCCAACCTATAGCTCCTACGAGCAGTACTTC. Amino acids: CASSPTYSSYEQYF.

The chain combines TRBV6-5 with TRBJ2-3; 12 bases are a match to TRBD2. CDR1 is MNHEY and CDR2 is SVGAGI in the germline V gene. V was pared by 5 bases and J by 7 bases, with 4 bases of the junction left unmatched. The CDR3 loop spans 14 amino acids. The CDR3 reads CASSGLAGMNTQYF. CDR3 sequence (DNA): TGTGCCAGCAGTGGACTAGCGGGAATGAATACGCAGTATTTT.

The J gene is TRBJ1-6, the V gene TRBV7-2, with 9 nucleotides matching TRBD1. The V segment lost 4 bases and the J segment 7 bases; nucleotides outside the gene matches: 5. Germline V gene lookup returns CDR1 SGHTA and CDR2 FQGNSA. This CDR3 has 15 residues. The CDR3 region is CASSSRTGANSPLHF. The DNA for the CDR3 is TGTGCCAGCAGCTCAAGGACAGGGGCCAATTCACCCCTCCACTTT.

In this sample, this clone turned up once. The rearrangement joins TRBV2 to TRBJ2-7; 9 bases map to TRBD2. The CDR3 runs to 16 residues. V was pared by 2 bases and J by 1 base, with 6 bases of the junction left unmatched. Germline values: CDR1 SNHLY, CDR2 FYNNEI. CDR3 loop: CASSEMASGRSYEQYF. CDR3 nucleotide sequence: TGTGCCAGCAGTGAAATGGCGAGCGGGAGGTCCTACGAGCAGTACTTC. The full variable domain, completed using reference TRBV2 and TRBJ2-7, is EPEVTQTPSHQVTQMGQEVILRCVPISNHLYFYWYRQILGQKVEFLVSFYNNEISEKSEIFDDQFSVERPDGSNFTLKIRSTKLEDSAMYFCASSEMASGRSYEQYFGPGTRLTVT.

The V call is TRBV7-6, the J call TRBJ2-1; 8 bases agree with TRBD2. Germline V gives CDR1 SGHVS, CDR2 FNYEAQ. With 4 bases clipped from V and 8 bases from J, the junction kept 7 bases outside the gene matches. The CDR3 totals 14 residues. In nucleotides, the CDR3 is TGTGCCAGCAGCTGGCTCTCGGGGGGGGATGAGCAGTTCTTC. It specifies CASSWLSGGDEQFF.

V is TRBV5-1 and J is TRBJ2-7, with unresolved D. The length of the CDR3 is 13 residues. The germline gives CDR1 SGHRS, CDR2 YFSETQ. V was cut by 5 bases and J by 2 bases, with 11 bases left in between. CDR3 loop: CASSPGLAYEQYF. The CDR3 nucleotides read TGCGCCAGCAGTCCGGGCTTGGCCTACGAGCAGTACTTC.

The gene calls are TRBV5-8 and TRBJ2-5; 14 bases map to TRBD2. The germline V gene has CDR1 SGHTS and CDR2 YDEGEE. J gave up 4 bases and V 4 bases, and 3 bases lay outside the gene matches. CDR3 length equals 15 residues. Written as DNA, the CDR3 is TGTGCCAGCAGCCAGGGACTAGCGGGGGTAGAGACCCAGTACTTC. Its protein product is CASSQGLAGVETQYF. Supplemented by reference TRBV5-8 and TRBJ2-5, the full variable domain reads EAGVTQSPTHLIKTRGQQATLRCSPISGHTSVYWYQQALGLGLQFLLWYDEGEERNRGNFPPRFSGRQFPNYSSELNVNALELEDSALYLCASSQGLAGVETQYFGPGTRLLVL.

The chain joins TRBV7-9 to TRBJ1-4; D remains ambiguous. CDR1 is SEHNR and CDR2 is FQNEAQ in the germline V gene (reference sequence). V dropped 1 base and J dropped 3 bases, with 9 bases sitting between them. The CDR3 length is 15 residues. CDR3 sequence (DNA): TGTGCCAGCAGCTTAGGAGGAATGCCTAATGAAAAACTGTTTTTT. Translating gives CASSLGGMPNEKLFF. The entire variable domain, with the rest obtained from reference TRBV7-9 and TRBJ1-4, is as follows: DTGVSQNPRHKITKRGQNVTFRCDPISEHNRLYWYRQTLGQGPEFLTYFQNEAQLEKSRLLSDRFSAERPKGSFSTLEIQRTEQGDSAMYLCASSLGGMPNEKLFFGSGTQLSVL.

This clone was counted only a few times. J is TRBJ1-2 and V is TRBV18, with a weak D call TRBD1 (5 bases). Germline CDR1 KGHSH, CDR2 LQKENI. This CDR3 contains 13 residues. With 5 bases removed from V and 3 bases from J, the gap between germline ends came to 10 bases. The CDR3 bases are TGTGCCAGCTCATACAAGACAGACTATGGCTACACCTTC. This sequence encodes CASSYKTDYGYTF.